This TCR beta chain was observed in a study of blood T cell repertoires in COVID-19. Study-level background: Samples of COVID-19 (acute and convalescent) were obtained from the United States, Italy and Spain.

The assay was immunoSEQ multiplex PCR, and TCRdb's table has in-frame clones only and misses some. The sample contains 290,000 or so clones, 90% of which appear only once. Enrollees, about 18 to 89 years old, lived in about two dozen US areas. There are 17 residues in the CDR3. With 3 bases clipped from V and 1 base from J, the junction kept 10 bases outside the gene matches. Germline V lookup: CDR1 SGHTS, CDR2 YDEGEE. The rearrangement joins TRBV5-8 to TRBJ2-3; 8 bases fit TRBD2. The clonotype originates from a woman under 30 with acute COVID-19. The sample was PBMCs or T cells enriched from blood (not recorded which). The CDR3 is CASSWGEAGGRTDTQYF. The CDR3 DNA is TGTGCCAGCAGCTGGGGGGAGGCGGGAGGACGCACAGATACGCAGTATTTT.